This T cell receptor beta chain derives from a study of T cells in Graves' hyperthyroidism and ophthalmopathy. V lost 5 bases and J lost 0; bases outside the gene matches: 5. The CDR3 has 16 amino acids. Germline CDR1 is DFQATT and CDR2 is SNEGSKA (reference sequence). Template material for amplifying TCR beta CDR3 regions consisted of RNA transcripts. Researchers ran a first-round RT-PCR on the TCR CDR3 using the HTBI primer set. TCRdb reanalysed the multiplex PCR reads using MiXCR and keeps one entry per CDR3 protein. The sample consists of roughly 580,000 distinct CDR3 sequences, 46% of them appearing once. This clonotype was detected a few times. Stable Graves' hyperthyroidism denoted no ophthalmopathy progression over 18 months. Hyperthyroidism, newly diagnosed and lasting under 2 months, affected patients aged 18 to 65.

This clonotype was obtained from a woman aged 18-29 years with Graves' hyperthyroidism. The sample comprised peripheral blood or thyroid tissue (not recorded which). The chain couples TRBV20-1 to TRBJ2-7; 15 nucleotides match TRBD2. The CDR3 spells CSAAGTSGRNSYEQYF. The CDR3 DNA reads TGCAGTGCTGCCGGGACTAGCGGGAGGAACTCCTACGAGCAGTACTTC.